This is a list of T cell receptor beta chains from one sample in a study of OX40 agonist ivuxolimab in advanced cancers. TCRdb's copy holds only in-frame clones and misses some; the assay was immunoSEQ multiplex PCR. Here the sample spans tens of thousands of clones, roughly 89% being singletons. The specimen was CD4+ or CD8+ T cells sorted from blood, collected in a trial of the OX40 agonist ivuxolimab. All receptors come from an adult with an advanced solid tumor such as melanoma, head and neck, liver or kidney cancer. Both conserved end residues are part of each CDR3. Each record gives: D gene, V gene, clone size, J gene, CDR3 DNA, CDR3 protein. D genes are given only for firm matches. A row's size may be missing; if present it is once, few, many or a size class.

>TRBD2|TRBV6-1|NA|TRBJ2-7
TGTGCCAGCAGGGGTAAGCGGGAGGGCGAGCAGTACTTC
CASRGKREGEQYF
>NA|TRBV1|few|TRBJ1-2
TGCACCAGCAGCCAAGATAGACTAGAAGACTATGGCTACACCTTC
CTSSQDRLEDYGYTF
>NA|TRBV7-9|NA|TRBJ2-5
TGTGCCAGCAGCTTAGTCGCTAGTAGTACTGAGACCCAGTACTTC
CASSLVASSTETQYF
>NA|TRBV7-2|NA|TRBJ2-5
TGTGCCAGCAGTCACGCACCCCGGGCAGAAGAGACCCAGTACTTC
CASSHAPRAEETQYF
>TRBD1|TRBV2|few|TRBJ2-7
TGTGCCAGCAGCGCACAGGGGGATCAGTACTTC
CASSAQGDQYF
>TRBD2|TRBV6-1|NA|TRBJ2-3
TGTGCCAGCAGTAATAGCGGGAGGGCGACAGATACGCAGTATTTT
CASSNSGRATDTQYF
>TRBD1|TRBV5-1|NA|TRBJ1-4
TGCGCCAGCCAGGGCGAGACAGGGGGTGATGAAAAACTGTTTTTT
CASQGETGGDEKLFF
>NA|TRBV14|NA|TRBJ2-6
TGTGCCAGCAGCCAAGGGGGCGCAAGCGGCAACTCTGGGGCCAACGTCCTGACTTTC
CASSQGGASGNSGANVLTF
>TRBD1|TRBV7-2|NA|TRBJ1-2
TGTGCCAGCAGCCTCGGCGGGACAGCCTATGGCTACACCTTC
CASSLGGTAYGYTF
>NA|TRBV7-3|NA|TRBJ2-7
TGTGCCAGCAGCCCCTCGGGCTCTTACGAGCAGTACTTC
CASSPSGSYEQYF
>NA|TRBV11-2|once|TRBJ2-1
TGTGCCAGCAGCTTAGATGAGACCCTCTCAATAGAGCAGTTCTTC
CASSLDETLSIEQFF
>TRBD1|TRBV5-4|NA|TRBJ2-7
TGTGCCAGCAGCGCGGACAGGGCTAGCCACGAGCAGTACTTC
CASSADRASHEQYF
>NA|TRBV2|NA|TRBJ2-7
TGTGCCAGCAGAGTAACGGAGAGCTCCTACGAGCAGTACTTC
CASRVTESSYEQYF
>NA|TRBV29-1|NA|TRBJ2-5
TGCAGCGTTGAACGGCGTGGGGGCGGAGAGACCCAGTACTTC
CSVERRGGGETQYF
>TRBD1|TRBV9|NA|TRBJ1-1
TGTGCCAGCAGGGGACAGATGAACACTGAAGCTTTCTTT
CASRGQMNTEAFF
>NA|TRBV5-1|few|TRBJ1-4
TGCGCCAGCAGCTTGGCTCCCGGGACGTTGGGTGAAAAACTGTTTTTT
CASSLAPGTLGEKLFF
>NA|TRBV20-1|NA|TRBJ2-1
TGCAGTGCCACTCAGGGATATGAGCAGTTCTTC
CSATQGYEQFF
>TRBD2|TRBV5-1|few|TRBJ2-1
TGCGCCAGCAGCTCTGGCGGGCTAGCGGGAATTAGCAATGAGCAGTTCTTC
CASSSGGLAGISNEQFF
>NA|TRBV28|NA|TRBJ1-6
TGTGCCAGCAGTAATTATAAACCTGGCTCCTGGAATTCACCCCTCCACTTT
CASSNYKPGSWNSPLHF
>TRBD2|TRBV5-4|NA|TRBJ2-3
TGTGCCAGCAGCTTGGCCTCTAGCGGGGGAACGCAGTATTTT
CASSLASSGGTQYF
>TRBD2|TRBV6-1|NA|TRBJ2-7
TGTGCCAGCAGTGAGGGAGCGGGAGGCTCCCCGAGGGAGCAGTACTTC
CASSEGAGGSPREQYF
>NA|TRBV25-1|NA|TRBJ2-7
TGTGCCAGCAGGTCGAGTGATAGCTCCTACGAGCAGTACTTC
CASRSSDSSYEQYF
>NA|TRBV18|NA|TRBJ2-7
TGTGCCAGCTCACCGTTACAAAGCTCCTACGAGCAGTACTTC
CASSPLQSSYEQYF
>NA|TRBV5-1|NA|TRBJ2-3
TGCGCCAGCAGCATCGAAGAAGGGAGCACAGATACGCAGTATTTT
CASSIEEGSTDTQYF
>NA|TRBV28|NA|TRBJ1-1
TGTGCCAGCAGCAAAGGGGGATGGGGAACTGAAGCTTTCTTT
CASSKGGWGTEAFF
>NA|TRBV7-8|NA|TRBJ2-2
TGTGCCAGCAGCCCAGGGGACGCCGGGACCGGGGAGCTGTTTTTT
CASSPGDAGTGELFF
>TRBD1|TRBV11-2|NA|TRBJ1-2
TGTGCCAGCAGCCCTGGACAGGCCAACTATGGCTACACCTTC
CASSPGQANYGYTF
>NA|TRBV18|NA|TRBJ2-1
TGTGCCAGCTCACCAGACTTTTCAGGCGGTGGGGTTGAGCAGTTCTTC
CASSPDFSGGGVEQFF